The 9 T cell receptor beta chains below all came from one sample that was sequenced in a study of blood T cell repertoires in COVID-19. TCRdb's copy holds only in-frame clones and misses some; the assay was immunoSEQ multiplex PCR. The sample consists of under 200,000 clones, approximately 89% of them appearing once. Sequencing input: PBMCs or T cells enriched from blood (not recorded which). The receptors here all came from a woman aged 18-29 years who had recovered from COVID-19.

The chain couples TRBV5-1 to TRBJ2-3; D ambiguous. The CDR3 is 11 amino acids. Trimming shortened V by 2 bases and J by 6 bases, and 4 bases separated the two germline ends. The germline gives CDR1 SGHRS, CDR2 YFSETQ. CDR3 sequence reads: CASSLSDTQYF. DNA for the CDR3: TGCGCCAGCAGCTTATCTGATACGCAGTATTTT. Combining the CDR3 with reference TRBV5-1 and TRBJ2-3 gives the whole variable domain KAGVTQTPRYLIKTRGQQVTLSCSPISGHRSVSWYQQTPGQGLQFLFEYFSETQRNKGNFPGRFSGRQFSNSRSEMNVSTLELGDSALYLCASSLSDTQYFGPGTRLTVL.

The rearrangement uses TRBV27 and TRBJ2-1; possibly TRBD2 for D (5 bases). Looked up from germline, CDR1 is MNHEY and CDR2 is SMNVEV (reference sequence). The CDR3 extends over 14 amino acids. Trimming took 6 bases from V and 2 from J, leaving 11 bases between them. Written as DNA, the CDR3 is TGTGCCAGCAGCGAAGTCGGGGCCTACAATGAGCAGTTCTTC. Protein product: CASSEVGAYNEQFF.

The V gene is TRBV6-5, the J gene TRBJ1-2, with no clear D. The CDR3 has 12 amino acids. V was trimmed by 6 bases and J by 1 base, leaving 6 bases between them. Germline assignment: CDR1 MNHEY and CDR2 SVGAGI. In DNA form, the CDR3 reads TGTGCCAGCAGGAGGATTAACTATGGCTACACCTTC. This translates into CASRRINYGYTF.

The chain employs TRBV7-2 and TRBJ2-3, with D perhaps TRBD2 (5 bases). The CDR3 covers 13 residues. Germline V gene sequence: CDR1 SGHTA, CDR2 FQGNSA. Trimming removed 0 bases from V and 4 bases from J, with 5 bases in between. The CDR3 protein is CASSLARADTQYF. CDR3 DNA: TGTGCCAGCAGCTTAGCGCGGGCAGATACGCAGTATTTT.

The chain carries TRBV15 and TRBJ2-2; possibly TRBD1 for D (6 bases). Germline CDR1 reads LNHNV; CDR2 reads YYDKDF (reference sequence). V lost 1 base and J lost 6, with 9 bases in between. The CDR3 is made up of 14 amino acids. CDR3 in DNA: TGTGCCACCAGCAGAGGGGGGCTCTCCGGGGAGCTGTTTTTT. This gives the protein CATSRGGLSGELFF.

This chain links TRBV6-2 or TRBV6-3 with TRBJ2-1; a weak D match, TRBD2 (7 bases). Per germline, CDR1 MNHEY and CDR2 SVGEGT. The CDR3 runs 16 residues. Trimming shortened V by 5 bases and J by 6 bases, and 20 bases separated the two germline ends. Written as DNA, the CDR3 is TGTGCCAGCAGTGACCGTAGGGGGAGGGCCACCAATGAGCAGTTCTTC. This sequence encodes CASSDRRGRATNEQFF.

The V call is TRBV7-9, the J call TRBJ2-3; 16 positions match TRBD2. The CDR3 extends over 17 amino acids. Germline V lookup: CDR1 SEHNR, CDR2 FQNEAQ (reference sequence). The ends lost 5 bases at V and 2 bases at J; junction bases unmatched: 4. The CDR3 protein is CASSRGLAGGTTDTQYF. Written as DNA, the CDR3 is TGTGCCAGCAGCCGGGGACTAGCGGGAGGGACCACAGATACGCAGTATTTT.

This rearrangement joins TRBV25-1 to TRBJ1-1; TRBD1 agrees at 7 bases. CDR1 and CDR2 from the germline V gene are MGHDK and SYGVNS. CDR3 size: 12 residues. Trimming at V came to 11 bases and at J to 4 bases, leaving 7 bases not matched to a gene. CDR3 DNA: TGTGCCTTTCAGGGGGACGTCACTGAAGCTTTCTTT. It is translated as CAFQGDVTEAFF.

The chain combines TRBV14 with TRBJ1-6, with D maybe TRBD1 (5 bases). Germline values: CDR1 SGHDN, CDR2 FVKESK. V was clipped by 0 bases and J by 3 bases, with 9 bases between them. The CDR3 contains 16 residues. The CDR3 sequence is CASSQDTRDYNSPLHF. The DNA of the CDR3 is TGTGCCAGCAGCCAAGATACCAGGGACTATAATTCACCCCTCCACTTT.